The 10 T cell receptor beta chains in this list originate from one sample, sequenced in a study of CD4+ T cells in melanoma. Sequencing was performed with immunoSEQ multiplex PCR; in TCRdb, only in-frame clones are kept and a portion is missing. There are roughly 50,000 clones in the sample; about 88% occur only once, and over 9.5% lies in the top ten. The sequencing input was peripheral blood. Receptor source: a human donor with melanoma.

This clone came up a few times. The chain combines TRBV6-1 with TRBJ1-1; TRBD1 matches at 7 bases. The J segment lost 6 bases and the V segment lost 3 bases, leaving 10 bases of the junction unmatched. The CDR3 totals 15 residues. Germline CDR1 MNHNS, CDR2 SASEGT. CDR3 protein: CASSEKTGLHAEAFF. The DNA for the CDR3 is TGTGCCAGCAGTGAGAAGACAGGGCTTCACGCTGAAGCTTTCTTT.

This clone was seen a handful of times. The rearrangement uses TRBV7-9 and TRBJ2-7; TRBD2 matches at 7 bases. With 5 bases clipped from V and 3 bases from J, the junction kept 7 bases outside the gene matches. Germline V gives CDR1 SEHNR, CDR2 FQNEAQ (reference sequence). CDR3 length: 14 residues. CDR3 region: CASSRDPGGYEQYF. The CDR3 DNA is TGTGCCAGCAGCAGGGACCCGGGAGGCTACGAGCAGTACTTC.

This chain joins TRBV7-6 and TRBJ2-7; 7 bases map to TRBD2. Looked up from germline, CDR1 is SGHVS and CDR2 is FNYEAQ. The CDR3 runs to 18 residues. V lost 4 bases and J lost 2; bases outside the gene matches: 17. CDR3 amino acids: CASSSLGGSRTKPYEQYF. The CDR3 region has the DNA TGTGCCAGCAGCTCCCTGGGGGGGTCCAGGACTAAGCCCTACGAGCAGTACTTC.

This sequence joins TRBV9 and TRBJ2-6, with D hard to call. The CDR3 contains 17 residues. Trimming left V 2 bases short and J 0 bases short, with 12 bases between. Germline V gene sequence: CDR1 SGDLS, CDR2 YYNGEE. CDR3 protein: CASSVSSFRSGANVLTF. The CDR3 DNA is TGTGCCAGCAGCGTTAGTAGTTTCCGCTCTGGGGCCAACGTCCTGACTTTC.

The genes are TRBV6-1 and TRBJ2-1; TRBD2 aligns across 8 bases. The J segment lost 9 bases and the V segment lost 9 bases, leaving 10 bases of the junction unmatched. CDR1 is MNHNS, CDR2 SASEGT, per germline. This CDR3 has 13 amino acids. The CDR3, as DNA: TGTGCCAGTTGTCTAGCGGGCAAGGGTGAGCAGTTCTTC. It specifies CASCLAGKGEQFF.

The chain is built from TRBV5-1 and TRBJ2-5; D possibly uses TRBD1 or TRBD2 (7 bases each). V was shortened by 4 bases and J by 5 bases, with 18 bases between the two germline ends. Germline V CDR1 and CDR2: SGHRS, YFSETQ. The CDR3 is 15 residues long. CDR3 nucleotide sequence: TGCGCCAGCAGCCTCCAGGGGGGGGCCGGTGAGACCCAGTACTTC. As protein: CASSLQGGAGETQYF.

A few counts support this clone. V gene TRBV15 combines with J gene TRBJ1-2; no reliable D call. Trimming cost V 0 bases and J 4 bases, with 12 bases left between them. Germline loops: CDR1 LNHNV, CDR2 YYDKDF (reference sequence). This CDR3 is 15 amino acids long. The CDR3 coding sequence is TGTGCCACCAGCAGAGATCTGGACGGATCCTATGGCTACACCTTC. Translating it yields CATSRDLDGSYGYTF.

V gene TRBV29-1 combines with J gene TRBJ2-7; D is undetermined. The CDR3 has 14 residues. V gave up 4 bases and J gave up 2 bases, with 15 bases separating them. Germline CDR1 is SQVTM and CDR2 is ANQGSEA. Here the CDR3 DNA reads TGCAGCGTTGGGCGCCGTTCCAACCCCTACGAGCAGTACTTC. Translating gives CSVGRRSNPYEQYF.

V and J are TRBV5-5 and TRBJ2-7; perhaps TRBD1 as D (5 bases). The CDR3 has 15 amino acids. V was clipped by 4 bases and J by 2 bases, with 16 bases between them. CDR1 is SGHKS, CDR2 YYEKEE, per germline (reference sequence). DNA of the CDR3: TGTGCCAGCAGCCCCCGGATCACAGGAACCTACGAGCAGTACTTC. This translates into CASSPRITGTYEQYF.

The chain carries TRBV4-2 and TRBJ2-2, with D unresolved. The CDR3 is 17 amino acids. V was shortened by 4 bases and J by 1 base, with 16 bases between the two germline ends. CDR1 and CDR2 (germline): LGHNA, YNFKEQ. The CDR3 coding sequence is TGTGCCAGCAGCCCGGATGGTCAGGCGATGAACACCGGGGAGCTGTTTTTT. It encodes CASSPDGQAMNTGELFF.